These T cell receptor beta chains were read from a single sample in a study of T cells in Graves' hyperthyroidism and ophthalmopathy. TCRdb reanalysed the multiplex PCR reads using MiXCR and keeps one entry per CDR3 protein. The data show roughly 380,000 distinct CDR3 sequences, 14% seen once. Material for sequencing was blood. These receptors originate from a woman in her fifties or sixties with Graves' hyperthyroidism. Each CDR3 is given with its conserved first and last residue. The D gene is left open where the match is weak. The size of a clone is reported for some rows only, either as once, few or many, or as a class for expanded clones.

V,size,D,J,CDR3,DNA
TRBV10-2,many,TRBD2,TRBJ2-1,CASKKGLADYNEQFF,TGCGCCAGCAAAAAGGGGCTAGCGGATTACAATGAGCAGTTCTTC
TRBV20-1,many,.,TRBJ1-2,CSARGQNNNYGYTF,TGCAGTGCCAGAGGACAGAATAACAACTATGGCTACACCTTC
TRBV2,many,.,TRBJ1-4,CASSARASHEKLFF,TGTGCCAGCAGTGCCCGGGCTAGCCATGAAAAACTGTTTTTT
TRBV6-5,many,TRBD1,TRBJ1-1,CASSYARQGTEAFF,TGTGCCAGCAGTTACGCCCGACAGGGCACTGAAGCTTTCTTT
TRBV6-2/TRBV6-3,many,.,TRBJ2-1,CASSYIARAYNEQFF,TGTGCCAGCAGTTACATAGCGCGAGCCTACAATGAGCAGTTCTTC
TRBV10-1,.,TRBD2,TRBJ2-5,CASSESGTSRQETQYF,TGCGCCAGCAGTGAGTCCGGGACTAGCAGACAAGAGACCCAGTACTTC
TRBV15,.,.,TRBJ2-3,CATSREGRRTDTQYF,TGTGCCACCAGCAGAGAAGGGAGACGGACAGATACGCAGTATTTT
TRBV12-3/TRBV12-4,many,TRBD2,TRBJ2-2,CASNPWEGLTGELFF,TGTGCCAGCAATCCGTGGGAGGGCCTCACCGGGGAGCTGTTTTTT
TRBV24-1,few,.,TRBJ2-1,CATSDLGSSSYNEQFF,TGTGCCACCAGTGATTTGGGGTCTAGCTCCTACAATGAGCAGTTCTTC
TRBV12-3/TRBV12-4,many,TRBD1,TRBJ2-5,CASSPGQGAQTQYF,TGTGCCAGCAGCCCGGGACAGGGGGCCCAGACCCAGTACTTC
TRBV12-3/TRBV12-4,many,TRBD2,TRBJ2-7,CASSGLAGFYEQYF,TGTGCCAGCAGTGGACTAGCGGGGTTCTACGAGCAGTACTTC
TRBV30,many,.,TRBJ1-2,CAWTRTNYGYTF,TGTGCCTGGACTCGGACTAACTATGGCTACACCTTC
TRBV11-2,many,TRBD2,TRBJ2-7,CASSFSGRDLLEQYF,TGTGCCAGCAGCTTTAGTGGGAGGGACCTTCTCGAGCAGTACTTC
TRBV30,many,.,TRBJ2-1,CAWSGAVTYNEQFF,TGTGCCTGGTCGGGTGCGGTTACCTACAATGAGCAGTTCTTC
TRBV18,.,TRBD1,TRBJ1-4,CASSPRQGGTTNEKLFF,TGTGCCAGCTCACCAAGACAGGGGGGGACAACTAATGAAAAACTGTTTTTT
TRBV11-2,many,.,TRBJ2-7,CASSLEGGSYEQYF,TGCGCCAGCAGCTTGGAGGGGGGCAGCTACGAGCAGTACTTC
TRBV9,few,.,TRBJ2-1,CASSAIAVDNEQFF,TGTGCCAGCAGCGCCATAGCGGTCGACAATGAGCAGTTCTTC
TRBV10-3,few,TRBD2,TRBJ2-3,CAISDPSSGRYTDTQYF,TGTGCCATCAGTGATCCTTCTAGCGGGAGGTACACAGATACGCAGTATTTT
TRBV18,.,.,TRBJ2-7,CASSPPGTTYEQYF,TGTGCCAGCTCACCACCGGGGACCACCTACGAGCAGTACTTC
TRBV18,.,TRBD1,TRBJ1-5,CASSPRTGGEPQHF,TGTGCCAGCTCACCAAGGACAGGGGGTGAGCCCCAGCATTTT
TRBV2,many,TRBD1,TRBJ1-5,CASSESYAGGGQPQHF,TGTGCCAGCAGTGAAAGCTACGCAGGGGGCGGTCAGCCCCAGCATTTT
TRBV12-3/TRBV12-4,many,TRBD2,TRBJ2-1,CASSTSGSLENEQFF,TGTGCCAGCAGTACCAGCGGGAGTCTGGAGAATGAGCAGTTCTTC
TRBV27,many,TRBD1,TRBJ1-1,CASRTGTGARGTEAFF,TGTGCCAGCAGAACCGGGACAGGTGCCCGTGGCACTGAAGCTTTCTTT
TRBV5-1,few,.,TRBJ1-1,CASRIERPNTEAFF,TGCGCCAGCAGAATAGAACGGCCGAACACTGAAGCTTTCTTT
TRBV12-3/TRBV12-4,many,TRBD1,TRBJ1-5,CASSRQGIDQPQHF,TGTGCCAGCAGTAGACAGGGGATTGATCAGCCCCAGCATTTT
TRBV28,many,TRBD2,TRBJ2-1,CASSSLAGVFEQFF,TGTGCCAGCAGTTCACTAGCGGGAGTTTTTGAGCAGTTCTTC
TRBV5-1,few,TRBD1,TRBJ2-1,CASSSWTGRNEQFF,TGCGCCAGCAGCTCTTGGACAGGGAGGAATGAGCAGTTCTTC
TRBV5-6,.,.,TRBJ2-7,CASSSFLYEQYF,TGTGCCAGCAGCTCTTTCCTCTACGAGCAGTACTTC